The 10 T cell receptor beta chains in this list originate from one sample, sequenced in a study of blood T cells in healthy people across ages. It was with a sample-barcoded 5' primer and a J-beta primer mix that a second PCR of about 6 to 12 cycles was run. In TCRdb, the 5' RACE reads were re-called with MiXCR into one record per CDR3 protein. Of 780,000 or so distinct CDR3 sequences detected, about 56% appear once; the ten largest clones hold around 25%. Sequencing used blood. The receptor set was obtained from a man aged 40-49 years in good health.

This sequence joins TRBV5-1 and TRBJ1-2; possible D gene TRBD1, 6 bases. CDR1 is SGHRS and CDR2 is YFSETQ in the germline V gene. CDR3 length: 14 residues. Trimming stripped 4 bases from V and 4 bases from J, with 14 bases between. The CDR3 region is CASSKDSGGYGYTF. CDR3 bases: TGCGCCAGCAGCAAGGACAGTGGGGGCTATGGCTACACCTTC. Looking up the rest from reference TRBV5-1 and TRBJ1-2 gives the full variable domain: KAGVTQTPRYLIKTRGQQVTLSCSPISGHRSVSWYQQTPGQGLQFLFEYFSETQRNKGNFPGRFSGRQFSNSRSEMNVSTLELGDSALYLCASSKDSGGYGYTFGSGTRLTVV.

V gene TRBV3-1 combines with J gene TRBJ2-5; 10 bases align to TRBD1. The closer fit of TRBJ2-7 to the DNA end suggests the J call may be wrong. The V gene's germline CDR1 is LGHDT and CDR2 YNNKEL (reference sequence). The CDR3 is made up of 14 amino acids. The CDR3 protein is CASGQRDRGSEQYF. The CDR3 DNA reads TGTGCCAGCGGTCAACGGGACAGGGGCTCCGAGCAGTACTTC.

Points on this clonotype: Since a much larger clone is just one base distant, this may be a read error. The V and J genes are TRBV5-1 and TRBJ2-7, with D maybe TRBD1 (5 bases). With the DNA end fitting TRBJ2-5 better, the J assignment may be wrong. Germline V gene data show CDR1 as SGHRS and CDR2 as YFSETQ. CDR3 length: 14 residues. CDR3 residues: CAGSGGRAWETQYF. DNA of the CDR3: TGCGCCGGCAGTGGCGGCAGGGCATGGGAGACCCAGTACTTC.

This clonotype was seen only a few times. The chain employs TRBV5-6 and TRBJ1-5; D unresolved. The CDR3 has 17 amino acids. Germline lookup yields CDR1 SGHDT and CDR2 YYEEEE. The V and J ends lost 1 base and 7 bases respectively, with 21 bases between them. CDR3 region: CASSLSGIPKREQPQHF. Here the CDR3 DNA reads TGTGCCAGCAGCTTGAGCGGTATCCCGAAACGAGAACAGCCCCAGCATTTT.

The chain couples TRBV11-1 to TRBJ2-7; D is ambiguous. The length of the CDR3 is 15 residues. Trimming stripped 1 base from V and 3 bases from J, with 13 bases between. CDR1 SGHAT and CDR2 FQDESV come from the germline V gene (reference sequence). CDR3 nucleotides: TGTGCCAGCAGCTTAGAACACCAGACATTCTACGAGCAGTACTTC. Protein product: CASSLEHQTFYEQYF.

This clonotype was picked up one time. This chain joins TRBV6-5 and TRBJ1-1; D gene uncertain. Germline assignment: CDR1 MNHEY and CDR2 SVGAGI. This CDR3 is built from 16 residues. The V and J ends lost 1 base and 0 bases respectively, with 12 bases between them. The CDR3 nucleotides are TGTGCCAGCAGTTACTACACCGCCTTACTGAACACTGAAGCTTTCTTT. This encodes CASSYYTALLNTEAFF.

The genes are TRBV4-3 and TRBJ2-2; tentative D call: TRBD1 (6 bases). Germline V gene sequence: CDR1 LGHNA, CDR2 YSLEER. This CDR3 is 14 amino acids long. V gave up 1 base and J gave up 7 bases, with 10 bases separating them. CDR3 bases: TGCGCCAGCAGCCAAGCTATCAGGGGCGGGGAGCTGTTTTTT. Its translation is CASSQAIRGGELFF.

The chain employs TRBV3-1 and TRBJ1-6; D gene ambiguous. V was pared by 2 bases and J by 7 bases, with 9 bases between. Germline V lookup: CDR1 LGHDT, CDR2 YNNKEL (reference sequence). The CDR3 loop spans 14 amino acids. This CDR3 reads CASSQRGLNSPLHF. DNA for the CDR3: TGTGCCAGCAGCCAACGCGGATTAAATTCACCCCTCCACTTT.

In DNA, the CDR3 is TGTGCCAGCAGTCCCCGAGGGGGCTCTCTCTACGTGCAGTACTTC. Protein: CASSPRGGSLYVQYF. The rearrangement links TRBV28 to TRBJ2-5; 7 bases fit TRBD1. The J segment lost 11 bases and the V segment lost 5 bases, leaving 17 bases of the junction unmatched. CDR1 is MDHEN and CDR2 is SYDVKM in the germline V gene. CDR3 length: 15 amino acids.

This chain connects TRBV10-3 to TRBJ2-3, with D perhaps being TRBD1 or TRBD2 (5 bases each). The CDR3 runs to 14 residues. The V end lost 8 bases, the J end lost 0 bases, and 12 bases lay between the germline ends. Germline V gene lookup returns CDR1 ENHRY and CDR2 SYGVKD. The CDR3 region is CAIFPGPSTDTQYF. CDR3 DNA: TGTGCCATCTTTCCGGGACCAAGCACAGATACGCAGTATTTT.